The next 32 T cell receptor beta chains were all read from a single sample in a study of siplizumab effects on memory and regulatory T cells. Libraries were prepared by immunoSEQ multiplex PCR; TCRdb keeps only in-frame clonotypes and omits some of them. The table lists tens of thousands of clones, around 97% of them singletons. The sequenced sample consisted of naive CD4+ T cells sorted from blood. The receptor source for this set is a human donor in good health.

This chain connects TRBV5-1 to TRBJ2-1; 7 bases match TRBD1. Germline V gene sequence: CDR1 SGHRS, CDR2 YFSETQ. With V trimmed by 0 bases and J by 8 bases, 2 bases remained unmatched. This CDR3 region has 13 residues. The CDR3 is CASSLGQGYEQFF. In DNA, the CDR3 is TGCGCCAGCAGCTTGGGACAGGGCTATGAGCAGTTCTTC.

This clone has only one observation. The CDR3 protein is CSAPNTGELFF. In nucleotides, the CDR3 is TGCAGTGCTCCCAACACCGGGGAGCTGTTTTTT. The chain employs TRBV20-1 and TRBJ2-2; D ambiguous. The CDR3 extends over 11 amino acids. The germline V gene encodes CDR1 DFQATT and CDR2 SNEGSKA (reference sequence). V lost 5 bases, J lost 2 bases, and 3 bases lay in between.

The chain joins TRBV27 to TRBJ1-4; D remains ambiguous. There are 14 residues in the CDR3. Germline CDR1 and CDR2: MNHEY and SMNVEV (reference sequence). Trimming removed 0 bases from V and 4 bases from J, with 6 bases in between. As DNA, the CDR3 is TGTGCCAGCAGTTTATCGACCGTTAATGAAAAACTGTTTTTT. Translation: CASSLSTVNEKLFF.

V and J are TRBV6-5 and TRBJ1-6; a possible D gene is TRBD1 (6 bases). V lost 0 bases, J lost 10 bases, and 10 bases lay in between. This CDR3 spans 14 amino acids. CDR1 is MNHEY and CDR2 is SVGAGI in the germline V gene. CDR3 bases: TGTGCCAGCAGTTACTCGGACAGAAGCTCACCCCTCCACTTT. This sequence encodes CASSYSDRSSPLHF.

The rearrangement uses TRBV6-5 and TRBJ1-3; D might be TRBD1 (5 bases). V lost 4 bases and J 0 bases, leaving 13 bases between the germline ends. CDR3 length: 16 amino acids. Germline V gene lookup returns CDR1 MNHEY and CDR2 SVGAGI. The chain's CDR3 is CASSSTTAGSGNTIYF. The DNA for the CDR3 is TGTGCCAGCAGTTCGACGACAGCCGGCTCTGGAAACACCATATATTTT.

The chain has TRBV28 and TRBJ1-2; no reliable D call. The CDR3 length is 15 residues. From germline, CDR1 is MDHEN and CDR2 SYDVKM. V lost 6 bases and J lost 2, with 16 bases in between. CDR3 nucleotides: TGTGCCAGCAGCTCACCCACCCCACCAAACTATGGCTACACCTTC. It yields the protein CASSSPTPPNYGYTF.

The chain carries TRBV10-1 and TRBJ1-2; 9 nucleotides line up with TRBD1. The CDR3 loop spans 14 amino acids. CDR1 is WNHNN and CDR2 is SYGVQD in the germline V gene (reference sequence). The junction had 7 bases not matched to a gene; V was cut back by 6 bases and J by 5 bases. DNA for the CDR3: TGCGCCAGCAGGTCTGGGACAGGGAATTATGGCTACACCTTC. This gives the protein CASRSGTGNYGYTF.

The gene calls are TRBV18 and TRBJ2-1; no reliable D call. The V end was cut by 3 bases, the J end by 3 bases, with 6 bases between. This CDR3 is built from 13 residues. CDR1 is KGHSH and CDR2 is LQKENI in the germline V gene. CDR3 in amino acids: CASSPTRYNEQFF. DNA of the CDR3: TGTGCCAGCTCACCGACACGCTACAATGAGCAGTTCTTC.

This chain uses TRBV7-2 with TRBJ2-1; D not certain. The CDR3 has 12 amino acids. V was cut by 3 bases and J by 7 bases, with 7 bases left in between. CDR1 and CDR2 (germline): SGHTA, FQGNSA. This CDR3 is CASSFTRNEQFF. The CDR3 DNA follows: TGTGCCAGCAGCTTCACCCGAAATGAGCAGTTCTTC.

The chain links TRBV4-1 to TRBJ2-7, with a weak D call TRBD1 (6 bases). CDR1 is MGHRA, CDR2 YSYEKL, per germline. This CDR3 has 14 residues. The ends were cut back, 1 base at V and 7 bases at J, with 14 bases in the middle. The CDR3 sequence: CASSQVNRVGEQYF. The CDR3 nucleotides read TGCGCCAGCAGCCAAGTAAACAGGGTAGGGGAGCAGTACTTC.

The rearrangement links TRBV7-2 to TRBJ2-7; 8 nucleotides align to TRBD2. This CDR3 contains 13 residues. CDR1 SGHTA and CDR2 FQGNSA come from the germline V gene. Losses at the gene ends were 6 bases for V and 4 bases for J; bases not matched to a gene: 5. CDR3 nucleotide sequence: TGTGCCAGCAGTCCTCCGGGGGGGTACGAGCAGTACTTC. Translated: CASSPPGGYEQYF.

V is TRBV5-1 and J is TRBJ1-3; D not resolved. Germline CDR1 SGHRS, CDR2 YFSETQ. The CDR3 extends over 13 amino acids. Trimming stripped 4 bases from V and 0 bases from J, with 5 bases between. The CDR3 here is CASSPGSGNTIYF. In DNA, the CDR3 is TGCGCCAGCAGCCCCGGCTCTGGAAACACCATATATTTT. The full variable domain, its missing parts supplied by reference TRBV5-1 and TRBJ1-3, is KAGVTQTPRYLIKTRGQQVTLSCSPISGHRSVSWYQQTPGQGLQFLFEYFSETQRNKGNFPGRFSGRQFSNSRSEMNVSTLELGDSALYLCASSPGSGNTIYFGEGSWLTVV.

The chain joins TRBV18 to TRBJ1-2; 11 nucleotides align to TRBD1. The CDR3 extends over 13 amino acids. Germline loops: CDR1 KGHSH, CDR2 LQKENI. V lost 3 bases and J lost 8; bases outside the gene matches: 2. CDR3 loop: CASSPDRGLGYTF. CDR3 bases: TGTGCCAGCTCACCGGACAGGGGGCTCGGCTACACCTTC.

This chain links TRBV15 with TRBJ2-3, with TRBD2 identical over 8 bases. The CDR3 spans 14 residues. Germline V gene sequence: CDR1 LNHNV, CDR2 YYDKDF (reference sequence). With 3 bases clipped from V and 4 bases from J, the junction kept 3 bases outside the gene matches. CDR3 DNA: TGTGCCACCAGCAGCGGGGGGGCCCCAGATACGCAGTATTTT. Residues: CATSSGGAPDTQYF.

The chain's CDR3 is CASSDSASSGNTIYF. The CDR3 DNA reads as TGTGCCAGCAGTGACTCTGCGAGCTCTGGAAACACCATATATTTT. The chain uses TRBV6-4 and TRBJ1-3, with D unclear. Germline V CDR1 and CDR2: MRHNA, SNTAGT. The V end was cut by 0 bases, the J end by 0 bases, with 6 bases between. This CDR3 region has 15 residues.

This clone was observed a few times. This chain connects TRBV19 to TRBJ1-2, with D uncertain. V shed 8 bases and J shed 13 bases, with 17 bases lying between them. The CDR3 is made up of 11 amino acids. The germline V gene has CDR1 LNHDA and CDR2 SQIVND (reference sequence). The CDR3 region has the DNA TGTGCCAGTCAACAATCCAGTCCGCTCACCTTC. It is translated as CASQQSSPLTF. Looking up the rest from reference TRBV19 and TRBJ1-2 gives the full variable domain: DGGITQSPKYLFRKEGQNVTLSCEQNLNHDAMYWYRQDPGQGLRLIYYSQIVNDFQKGDIAEGYSVSREKKESFPLTVTSAQKNPTAFYLCASQQSSPLTFGSGTRLTVV.

The chain uses TRBV6-5 and TRBJ1-4; D is unresolved. Trimming removed 0 bases from V and 4 bases from J, with 9 bases in between. The germline V gene encodes CDR1 MNHEY and CDR2 SVGAGI. This CDR3 has 15 residues. The CDR3 sequence: CASSYSQWNNEKLFF. In DNA, the CDR3 is TGTGCCAGCAGTTACTCTCAGTGGAATAATGAAAAACTGTTTTTT.

Remarks on this clone: Mismatch with germline at one junction end may stem from a read error. Distinct nucleotide sequences in the sample also encode this CDR3. This sequence joins TRBV5-6 and TRBJ1-2; D call uncertain. Germline lookup yields CDR1 SGHDT and CDR2 YYEEEE. The CDR3 is 15 residues long. CDR3 protein: CASSLLDRPLPGYTF. CDR3 in DNA: TGCGCCAGCAGCTTATTAGACCGACCCCTCCCCGGCTACACCTTC.

This clone was counted once. The chain links TRBV2 to TRBJ1-1; D not certain. The V end lost 5 bases, the J end lost 1 base, and 14 bases lay between the germline ends. The V gene's germline CDR1 is SNHLY and CDR2 FYNNEI. CDR3 length equals 15 residues. CDR3 in amino acids: CASSSTGGGNTEAFF. CDR3 in DNA: TGTGCCAGCAGTTCGACCGGAGGAGGGAACACTGAAGCTTTCTTT.

The V gene is TRBV5-1, the J gene TRBJ2-7; 9 bases map to TRBD2. The CDR3 has 15 residues. After removal of 4 bases from V and 0 bases from J, the junction contained 5 bases not matched to a gene. CDR1 is SGHRS, CDR2 YFSETQ, per germline. The CDR3 protein is CASSASGGTSYEQYF. The CDR3 DNA reads as TGCGCCAGCAGCGCCAGCGGGGGGACCTCCTACGAGCAGTACTTC.

The chain carries TRBV9 and TRBJ1-6, with D unresolved. Germline values: CDR1 SGDLS, CDR2 YYNGEE. The CDR3 has 14 amino acids. V shed 3 bases and J shed 7 bases, with 11 bases lying between them. The CDR3 spells CASSAETRNSPLHF. The CDR3 bases are TGTGCCAGCAGCGCGGAAACACGAAATTCACCCCTCCACTTT.

This chain uses TRBV6-5 with TRBJ2-7; TRBD1 is a possible D gene (5 bases). Germline V gene lookup returns CDR1 MNHEY and CDR2 SVGAGI. V was cut by 5 bases and J by 3 bases, with 8 bases left in between. The CDR3 consists of 12 residues. The CDR3 nucleotides read TGTGCCAGCAGTCGAGACAGCTACGAGCAGTACTTC. Protein sequence: CASSRDSYEQYF.

In its sample, this clone was seen a few times. The rearrangement links TRBV18 to TRBJ1-1; possibly TRBD1 for D (5 bases). Germline CDR1 KGHSH, CDR2 LQKENI. The length of the CDR3 is 14 residues. With 0 bases removed from V and 7 bases from J, the gap between germline ends came to 12 bases. For the CDR3, the DNA is TGTGCCAGCTCACCACCGGGGGGGTACCGTGAAGCTTTCTTT. This translates into CASSPPGGYREAFF. The entire variable domain, with the rest obtained from reference TRBV18 and TRBJ1-1, is as follows: NAGVMQNPRHLVRRRGQEARLRCSPMKGHSHVYWYRQLPEEGLKFMVYLQKENIIDESGMPKERFSAEFPKEGPSILRIQQVVRGDSAAYFCASSPPGGYREAFFGQGTRLTVV.

CDR3 DNA sequence: TGTGCCAGCACCTCAAGGACTGGGGATTGGGTCGGGGAGCTGTTTTTT. Translation: CASTSRTGDWVGELFF. This chain uses TRBV7-9 with TRBJ2-2; D may be TRBD2 (5 bases). The CDR3 covers 16 residues. The V gene's germline CDR1 is SEHNR and CDR2 FQNEAQ (reference sequence). V dropped 7 bases and J dropped 7 bases, with 22 bases sitting between them.

This chain links TRBV30 with TRBJ2-5, with TRBD1 as a possible D gene (7 bases). Trimming left V 6 bases short and J 1 base short, with 12 bases between. The length of the CDR3 is 13 residues. The germline V gene has CDR1 GTSNPN and CDR2 SVGIG (reference sequence). CDR3: CACYRGLQETQYF. The CDR3 DNA is TGTGCCTGTTACAGGGGACTCCAAGAGACCCAGTACTTC.

The rearrangement joins TRBV5-1 to TRBJ1-2; the D gene is possibly TRBD1 (6 bases). This CDR3 is built from 14 residues. The V end lost 4 bases, the J end lost 7 bases, and 17 bases lay between the germline ends. Looked up from germline, CDR1 is SGHRS and CDR2 is YFSETQ. The CDR3 nucleotides read TGCGCCAGCAGCCTCTGGACCGAGGGGGTTGGCTACACCTTC. Residues: CASSLWTEGVGYTF.

This rearrangement joins TRBV28 to TRBJ2-6, with D possibly matching TRBD2 (5 bases). V shed 3 bases and J shed 0 bases, with 6 bases lying between them. The germline V gene has CDR1 MDHEN and CDR2 SYDVKM. The CDR3 totals 15 residues. This CDR3 is CASSFGDSGANVLTF. CDR3 nucleotide sequence: TGTGCCAGCAGTTTCGGGGACTCTGGGGCCAACGTCCTGACTTTC.

The chain employs TRBV19 and TRBJ1-4, with 7 bases lining up with TRBD1. V trimming: 9 bases; J trimming: 5 bases; junction bases outside the gene matches: 6. Per the germline V gene, CDR1 is LNHDA and CDR2 is SQIVND (reference sequence). CDR3 length equals 13 residues. CDR3 amino acids: CASRDRLNEKLFF. The CDR3 coding sequence is TGTGCCAGCCGGGACAGACTAAATGAAAAACTGTTTTTT.

The J gene is TRBJ2-1, the V gene TRBV5-1, with 10 nucleotides matching TRBD2. Germline V CDR1 and CDR2: SGHRS, YFSETQ. The V segment lost 0 bases and the J segment 2 bases; nucleotides outside the gene matches: 8. The CDR3 has 18 amino acids. The CDR3 loop is CASSLVVAGGLTYNEQFF. In DNA form, the CDR3 reads TGCGCCAGCAGCTTGGTGGTAGCGGGGGGCCTTACCTACAATGAGCAGTTCTTC.

The chain uses TRBV4-1 and TRBJ2-3; 8 nucleotides line up with TRBD2. The ends lost 1 base at V and 0 bases at J; junction bases unmatched: 6. The CDR3 is 17 amino acids. Germline V lookup: CDR1 MGHRA, CDR2 YSYEKL. The CDR3 sequence: CASSQGLARDSTDTQYF. The CDR3 bases are TGCGCCAGCAGCCAAGGACTAGCGAGAGATAGCACAGATACGCAGTATTTT.

V usage is TRBV4-1 and J usage is TRBJ1-1; 7 positions match TRBD1. J gave up 3 bases and V 4 bases, and 8 bases lay outside the gene matches. Germline assignment: CDR1 MGHRA and CDR2 YSYEKL. The CDR3 has 15 residues. CDR3 sequence: CASSRVTGFDTEAFF. The CDR3 DNA follows: TGCGCCAGCAGCCGGGTGACAGGGTTCGACACTGAAGCTTTCTTT.

The CDR3 bases are TGTGCCAGTAGTCGGAGGCTCCTAGACACTGAAGCTTTCTTT. It is translated as CASSRRLLDTEAFF. J is TRBJ1-1 and V is TRBV19; D uncertain. Germline CDR1 and CDR2: LNHDA and SQIVND (reference sequence). Trimming took 5 bases from V and 3 from J, leaving 13 bases between them. The CDR3 extends over 14 amino acids.